This T cell receptor beta chain was identified during a study of shared clonotypes between healthy human individuals. Points from the study as a whole: Lower generation probabilities were found for non-shared clonotypes than for those shared by all four donors.

This clone has more than one count but fewer than ten. The antigen is undetermined. This table comes from immunoSEQ multiplex PCR, and its TCRdb copy is limited to in-frame clones, with some not included. The sample records some 1,100,000 clones, about four fifths being singletons. The CDR3 is 13 amino acids. Deletions cut 3 bases from V and 6 bases from J, with 8 bases between. Germline V gene lookup returns CDR1 SEHNR and CDR2 FQNEAQ (reference sequence). Source material: memory CD4+ T cells from PBMCs. Subset here: CD45RA-negative fraction. This chain joins TRBV7-9 and TRBJ2-2, with D hard to call. This TCR derives from a man younger than 30 in good health. Some clones in this sample may be carry-over from other donors' samples. The DNA of the CDR3 is TGTGCCAGCAGCTTCGGTTCGGCCGGGGAGCTGTTTTTT. Protein sequence: CASSFGSAGELFF.